This section outlines one T cell receptor (beta chain) sequence together with its context. What it binds is not known. Other DNA sequences of this sample code for an identical CDR3. This CDR3 contains 14 residues. Losses at the gene ends were 2 bases for V and 2 bases for J; bases not matched to a gene: 0. Germline V gene data show CDR1 as SGDLS and CDR2 as YYNGEE. The data stem from a study of shared clonotypes between healthy human individuals. Findings and caveats of the study: Incomplete sequencing of sorted subsets was indicated by rarefaction despite large depth.

Free of recent acute infections or vaccinations, the donors were healthy HIV-negative adults. The assay was immunoSEQ multiplex PCR, and TCRdb's table has in-frame clones only and misses some. Altogether some 2 million clones are present, roughly 94% being singletons, with the ten largest covering more than 0.1%. This sequence originates from a young man in good health. Sample: naive CD4+ T cells sorted from blood. As for subset: CD45RA+ positively selected. The rearrangement links TRBV9 to TRBJ1-4; TRBD1 matches 7 bases. CDR3 residues: CASSVGQTNEKLFF. The CDR3 coding sequence is TGTGCCAGCAGCGTGGGACAGACTAATGAAAAACTGTTTTTT.